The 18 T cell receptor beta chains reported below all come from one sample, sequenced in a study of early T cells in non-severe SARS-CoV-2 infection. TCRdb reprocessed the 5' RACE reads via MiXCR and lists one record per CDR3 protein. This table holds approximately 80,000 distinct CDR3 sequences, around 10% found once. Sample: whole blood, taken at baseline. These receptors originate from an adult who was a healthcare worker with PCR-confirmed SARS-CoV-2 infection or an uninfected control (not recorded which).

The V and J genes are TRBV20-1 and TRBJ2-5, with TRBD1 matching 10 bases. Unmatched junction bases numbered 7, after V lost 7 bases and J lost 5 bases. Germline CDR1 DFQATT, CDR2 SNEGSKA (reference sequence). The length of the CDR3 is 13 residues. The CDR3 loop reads CSVTGGYGETQYF. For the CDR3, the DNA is TGCAGTGTGACAGGGGGCTACGGTGAGACCCAGTACTTC.

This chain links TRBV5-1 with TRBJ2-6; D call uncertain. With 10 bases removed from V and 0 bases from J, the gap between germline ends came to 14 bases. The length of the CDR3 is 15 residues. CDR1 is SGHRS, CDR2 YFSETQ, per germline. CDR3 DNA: TGCGCCTGCTCCAGAGAAATCTCTGGGGCCAACGTCCTGACTTTC. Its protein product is CACSREISGANVLTF.

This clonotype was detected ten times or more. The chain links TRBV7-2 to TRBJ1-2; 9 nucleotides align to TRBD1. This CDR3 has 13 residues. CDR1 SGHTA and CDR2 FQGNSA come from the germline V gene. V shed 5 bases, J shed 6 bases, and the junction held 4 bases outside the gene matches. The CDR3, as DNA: TGTGCCAGCAGCCGGGACAGGGCAGATGGCTACACCTTC. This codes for CASSRDRADGYTF. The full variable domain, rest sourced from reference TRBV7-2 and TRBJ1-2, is GAGVSQSPSNKVTEKGKDVELRCDPISGHTALYWYRQSLGQGLEFLIYFQGNSAPDKSGLPSDRFSAERTGGSVSTLTIQRTQQEDSAVYLCASSRDRADGYTFGSGTRLTVV.

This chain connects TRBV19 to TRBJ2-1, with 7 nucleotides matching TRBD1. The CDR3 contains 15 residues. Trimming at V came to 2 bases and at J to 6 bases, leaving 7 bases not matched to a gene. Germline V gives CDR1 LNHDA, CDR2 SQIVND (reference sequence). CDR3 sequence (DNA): TGTGCCAGTAGTATATACAGGGGATTTTCCAATGAGCAGTTCTTC. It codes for CASSIYRGFSNEQFF.

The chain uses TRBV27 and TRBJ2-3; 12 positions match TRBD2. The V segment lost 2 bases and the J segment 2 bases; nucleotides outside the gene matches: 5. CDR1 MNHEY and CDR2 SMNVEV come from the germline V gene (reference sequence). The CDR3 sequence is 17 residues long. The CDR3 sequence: CASSLGLAGTLTDTQYF. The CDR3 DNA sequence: TGTGCCAGCAGTTTAGGACTAGCGGGGACTCTCACAGATACGCAGTATTTT.

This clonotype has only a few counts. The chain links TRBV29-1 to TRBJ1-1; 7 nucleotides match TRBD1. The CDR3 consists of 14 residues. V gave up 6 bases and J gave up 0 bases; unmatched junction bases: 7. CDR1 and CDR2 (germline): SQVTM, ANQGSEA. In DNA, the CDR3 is TGCAGCGTAAGGGCCGGGACAGTGAACACTGAAGCTTTCTTT. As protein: CSVRAGTVNTEAFF.

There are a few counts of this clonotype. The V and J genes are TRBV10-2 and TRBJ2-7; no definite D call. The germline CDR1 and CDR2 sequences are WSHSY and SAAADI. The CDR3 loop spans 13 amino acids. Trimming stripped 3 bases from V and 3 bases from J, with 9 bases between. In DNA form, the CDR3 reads TGCGCCAGCAGTGAAGGCCGGATCTACGAGCAGTACTTC. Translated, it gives CASSEGRIYEQYF.

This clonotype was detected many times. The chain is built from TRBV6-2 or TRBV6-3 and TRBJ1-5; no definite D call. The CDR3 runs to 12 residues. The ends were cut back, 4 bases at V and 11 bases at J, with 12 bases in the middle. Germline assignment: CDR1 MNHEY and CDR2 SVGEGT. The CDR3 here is CASSSTGVSQHF. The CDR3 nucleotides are TGTGCCAGCAGTTCAACGGGTGTGTCCCAGCATTTT.

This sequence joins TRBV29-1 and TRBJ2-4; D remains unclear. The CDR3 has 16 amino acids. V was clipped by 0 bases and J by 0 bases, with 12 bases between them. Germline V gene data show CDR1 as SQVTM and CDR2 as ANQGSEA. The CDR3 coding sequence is TGCAGCGTTGAAGAGACACTCCTCGCAGCCAAAAACATTCAGTACTTC. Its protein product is CSVEETLLAAKNIQYF.

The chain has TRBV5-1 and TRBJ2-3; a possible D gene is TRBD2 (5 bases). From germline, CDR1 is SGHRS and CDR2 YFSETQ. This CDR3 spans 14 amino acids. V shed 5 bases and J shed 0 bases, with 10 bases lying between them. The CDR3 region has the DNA TGCGCCAGCAGGAGACTACCGAGCACAGATACGCAGTATTTT. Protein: CASRRLPSTDTQYF.

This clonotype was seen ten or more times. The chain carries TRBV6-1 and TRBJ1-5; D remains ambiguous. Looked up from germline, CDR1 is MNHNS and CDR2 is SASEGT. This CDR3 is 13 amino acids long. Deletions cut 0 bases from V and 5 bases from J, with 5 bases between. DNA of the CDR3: TGTGCCAGCAGTGAAGCAAACCATCAGCCCCAGCATTTT. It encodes CASSEANHQPQHF.

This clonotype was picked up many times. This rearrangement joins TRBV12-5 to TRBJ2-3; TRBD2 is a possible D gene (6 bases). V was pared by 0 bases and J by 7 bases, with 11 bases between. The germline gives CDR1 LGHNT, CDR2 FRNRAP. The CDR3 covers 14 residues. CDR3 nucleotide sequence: TGTGCTAGTGGTTTGGTACCGGGGGAGCATACGCAGTATTTT. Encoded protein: CASGLVPGEHTQYF.

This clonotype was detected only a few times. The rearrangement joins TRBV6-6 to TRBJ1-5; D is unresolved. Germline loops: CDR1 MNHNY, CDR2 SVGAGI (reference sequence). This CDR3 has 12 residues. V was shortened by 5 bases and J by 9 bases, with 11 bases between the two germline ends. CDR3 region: CASSPEMWPQHF. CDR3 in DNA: TGTGCCAGCAGTCCGGAAATGTGGCCCCAGCATTTT.

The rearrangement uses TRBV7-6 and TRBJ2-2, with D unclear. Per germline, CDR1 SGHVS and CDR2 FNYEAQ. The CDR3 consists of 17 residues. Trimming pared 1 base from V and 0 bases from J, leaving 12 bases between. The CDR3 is CASSLEVLDANTGELFF. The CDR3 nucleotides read TGTGCCAGCAGCTTAGAAGTGCTAGACGCGAACACCGGGGAGCTGTTTTTT.

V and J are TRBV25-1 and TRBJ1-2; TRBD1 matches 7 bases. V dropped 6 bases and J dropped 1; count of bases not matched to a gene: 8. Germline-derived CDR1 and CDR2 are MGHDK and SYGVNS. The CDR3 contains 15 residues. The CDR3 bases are TGTGCCAGCAGCCTCTCGACAGGGTATAACTATGGCTACACCTTC. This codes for CASSLSTGYNYGYTF.

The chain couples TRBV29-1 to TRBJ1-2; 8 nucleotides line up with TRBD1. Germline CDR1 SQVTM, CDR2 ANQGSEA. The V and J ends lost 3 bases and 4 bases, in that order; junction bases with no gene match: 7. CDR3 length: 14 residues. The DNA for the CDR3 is TGCAGCGTTGAGCCAACAGGGGGGCCCTATGGCTACACCTTC. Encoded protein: CSVEPTGGPYGYTF. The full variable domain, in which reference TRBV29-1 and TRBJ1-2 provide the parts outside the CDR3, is SAVISQKPSRDICQRGTSLTIQCQVDSQVTMMFWYRQQPGQSLTLIATANQGSEATYESGFVIDKFPISRPNLTFSTLTVSNMSPEDSSIYLCSVEPTGGPYGYTFGSGTRLTVV.

The CDR3 loop reads CSARASGAEETEAFF. The CDR3 DNA follows: TGCAGTGCTAGAGCTTCGGGGGCTGAGGAGACTGAAGCTTTCTTT. The chain combines TRBV20-1 with TRBJ1-1; the D gene is possibly TRBD1 (6 bases). Germline CDR1 is DFQATT and CDR2 is SNEGSKA (reference sequence). The CDR3 contains 15 residues. V dropped 1 base and J dropped 5 bases, with 17 bases sitting between them.

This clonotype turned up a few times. CDR3 region: CASSPTQGGQSYTF. Here the CDR3 DNA reads TGCGCCAGCAGCCCGACACAGGGAGGACAGAGCTACACCTTC. This chain connects TRBV4-1 to TRBJ1-2, with a possible D match to TRBD1 (6 bases). The CDR3 runs to 14 residues. Germline V gene data show CDR1 as MGHRA and CDR2 as YSYEKL. Trimming shortened V by 4 bases and J by 9 bases, and 18 bases separated the two germline ends.